This T cell receptor beta chain is drawn from a study of blood T cells in healthy people across ages (dated by TCRdb to the mid-2010s). Study-wide context: In model experiments, template switching captured about one uniquely barcoded TCR beta cDNA molecule for every two T cells. Using deep sequencing normalized with unique cDNA molecular identifiers, the study measured how TCR beta repertoire diversity changes with age. The donors were split into four age groups: young (average around 16 years), middle-aged (about 40), aged (more than 60) and long-lived (approximately 80). To avoid experimental bias, donors of different ages were randomly spread across the sequencing lanes. For two donors (one aged 18 to 30 and one aged 80 or older), the study analyzed two additional independent replicas of 1 million unique cDNA reads from the same blood draw. What the study reported, not specific to this receptor: Because the CMV infection status of the donors was unknown, age-related changes in expanded clonotypes may potentially have been confounded. Estimates of total diversity based on one million sequenced T cells were considered lower bounds and underestimates. Bulk unsorted PBMC profiling prevented conclusive comparison of naive and antigen-experienced compartments. Observed TCR beta diversity correlated strongly with the percentage of naive T cells measured by flow cytometry. Observed TCR beta diversity per million T cells fell roughly linearly with age, and a significant reduction was already apparent by age around 39. The long-lived group showed more naive CD4+ T cells, fewer expanded clones and increased TCR diversity than the aged group, suggesting age selection.

To note about this clonotype: Its antigen is not yet known. The junction differs from germline at one of its ends, possibly a read error.

Donors were 40 or so systemically healthy Caucasian individuals from Russia aged roughly 6 to 90 years. Each donor gave ten milliliters of peripheral blood, drawn into EDTA-treated Vacutainer tubes. Ficoll-Paque density-gradient centrifugation was used to isolate PBMCs, with at least 6 million obtained per sample. Total RNA, at least 5.5 micrograms per sample, was extracted from PBMCs with Trizol reagent. Naive CD45RAhigh/CD27high T cell percentages were measured by flow cytometry on a PBMC aliquot from every donor. Libraries were built with 5' RACE. Instrument used: Illumina HiSeq 2500. A second PCR of about 6 to 11 cycles was performed with a sample-barcoded 5' primer and a J-beta primer mix. A template-switch 5' adaptor carrying 12 random nucleotides introduced a unique molecular identifier onto each TCR beta cDNA molecule. Each sample yielded at least 3 million CDR3-containing paired-end reads. The Mint cDNA synthesis kit, primed by a TRBC-specific oligonucleotide, was used to synthesize first-strand cDNA from all RNA. All cDNA was treated with uracil-DNA glycosylase and then went through a first 18-cycle PCR with the universal primers M1SS and BC2_uni_R. The paper's processing steps were these. For normalization, 1 million high-quality reads, each with a distinct molecular identifier, were randomly selected from each sample. Instead of being binned into consensus sequences, reads that shared molecular identifiers were thrown out. MiTCR, set to a Q25 quality threshold and the strictest error-elimination algorithm, was used for CDR3 identification, clonotype clustering and error correction. A nonparametric unseen species model with Euler transformation was used to estimate a lower bound on total TCR beta diversity. The raw public data were reprocessed by TCRdb itself: fastp quality trimming at Q25, MiXCR clonotype calling, in-frame beta chains only. Every distinct CDR3 protein forms one entry, paired with its most common genes and DNA. The V and J calls were not made by the authors but by TCRdb's processing. Recorded for this sample are roughly 1.6 million distinct CDR3 sequences; about 35% of them occurred a single time. The ten largest clonotypes hold about 11% of the sample.

Sequenced sample: blood. This receptor was obtained from a young woman in good health.

The DNA sequence reads TGTGTCAGCTCACCAAAACTAGCGGGGACCTACGAGCAGTACTTC. Its amino acids are CVSSPKLAGTYEQYF. Recombination linked TRBV18 to TRBJ2-7; 10 nucleotides in the junction match TRBD2. The CDR3 measures 15 amino acids from cysteine to phenylalanine. The CDR3 DNA has 45 bases and is translated from base 1. Per the germline V gene, KGHSH is the CDR1 and LQKENI is the CDR2.